These 24 T cell receptor beta chains came from one sample sequenced in a study of beta chain features in type 1 diabetes. As every portion of the isolated RNA was reverse transcribed, the sequencing read expressed TCRB transcripts. Profiled with immunoSEQ multiplex PCR; TCRdb holds only in-frame clones, not every one. The sample gives hundreds of thousands of clones, around 15% of which show up once; approximately 0.042% is in the top ten. Their target antigens are unknown. General observations from the study: A moderate, significant TCRB CDR3 shortening appeared in type 1 diabetes across four CD4+ subsets.

What was sequenced was naive CD4+ T cells from blood. These receptors were obtained from a man aged 18 to 29 with type 1 diabetes.

This chain connects TRBV6-4 to TRBJ2-1; D not certain. In germline, CDR1 is MRHNA, CDR2 SNTAGT. This CDR3 contains 14 residues. V lost 4 bases to trimming and J lost 4 bases, with 11 bases between them. Here the CDR3 DNA reads TGTGCCAGCAGTGTGACTGGGATTTACAATGAGCAGTTCTTC. Its protein product is CASSVTGIYNEQFF.

This clone has a handful of counts. This chain links TRBV30 with TRBJ1-3, with 7 positions matching TRBD1. Trimming at V came to 4 bases and at J to 6 bases, leaving 6 bases not matched to a gene. Looked up from germline, CDR1 is GTSNPN and CDR2 is SVGIG (reference sequence). This CDR3 region has 13 residues. For the CDR3, the DNA is TGTGCCTGGACGCGGGACAGAAAAAACACCATATATTTT. Its protein product is CAWTRDRKNTIYF.

This clone was observed a handful of times. The V gene is TRBV30, the J gene TRBJ2-7; D uncertain. Trimming removed 2 bases at V and 3 bases at J, with 14 bases between. The CDR3 loop spans 14 amino acids. The germline gives CDR1 GTSNPN, CDR2 SVGIG (reference sequence). Written as DNA, the CDR3 is TGTGCCTGGAGTATCGACTCCTTGAACTACGAGCAGTACTTC. This gives the protein CAWSIDSLNYEQYF.

The chain is built from TRBV30 and TRBJ1-6, with D hard to call. This CDR3 spans 14 amino acids. V dropped 0 bases and J dropped 8 bases, with 11 bases sitting between them. The germline gives CDR1 GTSNPN, CDR2 SVGIG (reference sequence). CDR3 loop: CAWSVTVFDSPLHF. The DNA of the CDR3 is TGTGCCTGGAGTGTGACGGTCTTTGATTCACCCCTCCACTTT. The whole variable domain, filled in from reference TRBV30 and TRBJ1-6, reads SQTIHQWPATLVQPVGSPLSLECTVEGTSNPNLYWYRQAAGRGLQLLFYSVGIGQISSEVPQNLSASRPQDRQFILSSKKLLLSDSGFYLCAWSVTVFDSPLHFGNGTRLTVT.

The V gene is TRBV4-3, the J gene TRBJ2-1, with TRBD1 matching 8 bases. The germline gives CDR1 LGHNA, CDR2 YSLEER. V shed 4 bases, J shed 0 bases, and the junction held 5 bases outside the gene matches. There are 16 residues in the CDR3. In DNA form, the CDR3 reads TGCGCCAGCAGCCGGAGAGGACAGGGCTCCTACAATGAGCAGTTCTTC. Translated, it gives CASSRRGQGSYNEQFF.

This chain's CDR3 is CASSLEGRNYGYTF. Written as DNA, the CDR3 is TGTGCCAGCAGCTTGGAGGGCAGGAACTATGGCTACACCTTC. The V and J genes are TRBV5-6 and TRBJ1-2; D is ambiguous. V was cut by 0 bases and J by 2 bases, with 8 bases left in between. The CDR3 is made up of 14 amino acids. Germline V lookup: CDR1 SGHDT, CDR2 YYEEEE.

Comments on this clone: Other DNA variants within this sample encode the same CDR3. The chain carries TRBV30 and TRBJ2-3, with D possibly matching TRBD2 (5 bases). This CDR3 comprises 13 residues. Trimming shortened V by 2 bases and J by 3 bases, and 9 bases separated the two germline ends. Germline lookup yields CDR1 GTSNPN and CDR2 SVGIG (reference sequence). Here the CDR3 DNA reads TGTGCCTGGAGTCCGAGGGCGACAGATACGCAGTATTTT. Protein: CAWSPRATDTQYF.

The J gene is TRBJ1-1, the V gene TRBV29-1, with D tentatively TRBD1 (6 bases). The CDR3 extends over 13 amino acids. The V gene's germline CDR1 is SQVTM and CDR2 ANQGSEA. The V end was cut by 5 bases, the J end by 1 base, with 11 bases between. This CDR3 is CSVKGQSNTEAFF. The CDR3 DNA sequence: TGCAGCGTTAAAGGACAGTCGAACACTGAAGCTTTCTTT.

The chain is built from TRBV29-1 and TRBJ1-4; a weak D match, TRBD1 (5 bases). Germline V gene sequence: CDR1 SQVTM, CDR2 ANQGSEA. The CDR3 runs to 14 residues. V was trimmed by 6 bases and J by 4 bases, leaving 15 bases between them. The DNA of the CDR3 is TGCAGCGTCGAGGAGTCAGGGTTTAATGAAAAACTGTTTTTT. This encodes CSVEESGFNEKLFF.

V gene TRBV7-2 combines with J gene TRBJ2-5, with 7 nucleotides matching TRBD2. Germline loops: CDR1 SGHTA, CDR2 FQGNSA. The J segment lost 5 bases and the V segment lost 4 bases, leaving 10 bases of the junction unmatched. This CDR3 spans 15 amino acids. DNA of the CDR3: TGTGCCAGCAGCTCCGAGCGACTAGCCTTGGAGACCCAGTACTTC. Translated, it gives CASSSERLALETQYF.

This clone was found a few times. This chain uses TRBV30 with TRBJ2-6; D call uncertain. This CDR3 is 14 amino acids long. CDR1 and CDR2 (germline): GTSNPN, SVGIG (reference sequence). V was shortened by 2 bases and J by 0 bases, with 5 bases between the two germline ends. The CDR3 sequence is CAWSFSSGANVLTF. The CDR3 coding sequence is TGTGCCTGGAGTTTCAGCTCTGGGGCCAACGTCCTGACTTTC.

This clone appeared a few times. This sample also contains other DNA sequences that code for the same CDR3. The chain employs TRBV5-1 and TRBJ2-5; 7 bases are shared with TRBD2. CDR3 size: 13 residues. The germline gives CDR1 SGHRS, CDR2 YFSETQ. Trimming cost V 2 bases and J 5 bases; bases outside gene matches: 3. This chain's CDR3 is CASSFLGGETQYF. The CDR3 nucleotides are TGCGCCAGCAGCTTTCTCGGGGGGGAGACCCAGTACTTC.

This clone was seen more than once but under ten times. The CDR3 coding sequence is TGTGCCAGCAGAGAAAACAGGGAGCAGTACTTC. It encodes CASRENREQYF. This chain joins TRBV28 and TRBJ2-7, with a weak D call TRBD1 (5 bases). The CDR3 is made up of 11 amino acids. Germline V gives CDR1 MDHEN, CDR2 SYDVKM. V lost 6 bases and J lost 7, with 10 bases in between.

The chain recombines TRBV30 with TRBJ2-5; 7 bases are shared with TRBD1. Gene TRBJ2-7 matches the end of the DNA better, so the J call may be wrong. The CDR3 contains 15 residues. The V gene's germline CDR1 is GTSNPN and CDR2 SVGIG (reference sequence). In nucleotides, the CDR3 is TGTGCCTGGAGTGTAGGGACAGAGAGCTCCTACGAGCAGTACTTC. Translation gives CAWSVGTESSYEQYF.

This clone was recorded a few times. The genes are TRBV29-1 and TRBJ2-3; 12 positions agree with TRBD1. With 6 bases clipped from V and 2 bases from J, the junction kept 3 bases outside the gene matches. This CDR3 region has 14 residues. Germline-derived CDR1 and CDR2 are SQVTM and ANQGSEA. CDR3 residues: CSVGQGAVTDTQYF. The DNA of the CDR3 is TGCAGCGTGGGACAGGGGGCGGTCACAGATACGCAGTATTTT.

The chain links TRBV4-3 to TRBJ2-4; 8 bases agree with TRBD1. J gave up 8 bases and V 1 base, and 7 bases lay outside the gene matches. The CDR3 is 15 residues long. CDR1 is LGHNA and CDR2 is YSLEER in the germline V gene. The CDR3 DNA sequence: TGCGCCAGCAGCCAAGGTCCAGGGGGCGAGGACATTCAGTACTTC. It encodes CASSQGPGGEDIQYF.

This sequence joins TRBV6-5 and TRBJ1-1; D is possibly TRBD1 (6 bases). Trimming left V 0 bases short and J 4 bases short, with 15 bases between. The CDR3 has 16 residues. Germline V gives CDR1 MNHEY, CDR2 SVGAGI. The CDR3 sequence: CASSYSMHRVSTEAFF. The DNA for the CDR3 is TGTGCCAGCAGTTACTCGATGCACAGGGTGAGCACTGAAGCTTTCTTT.

The chain couples TRBV27 to TRBJ1-1, with D hard to call. The CDR3 is 12 residues long. CDR1 and CDR2 from the germline V gene are MNHEY and SMNVEV (reference sequence). Trimming removed 8 bases from V and 6 bases from J, with 13 bases in between. This chain's CDR3 is CASLSRTSEAFF. CDR3 nucleotide sequence: TGTGCCAGCTTATCGAGGACCTCTGAAGCTTTCTTT.

The chain recombines TRBV5-6 with TRBJ1-6, with 7 nucleotides matching TRBD1. Trimming removed 0 bases from V and 9 bases from J; junction bases left unmatched: 12. CDR3 length: 17 residues. Germline V gives CDR1 SGHDT, CDR2 YYEEEE. The CDR3 sequence is CASSLAPDRKNLSPLHF. CDR3 coding DNA: TGTGCCAGCAGCTTGGCCCCGGACAGGAAGAATCTTTCACCCCTCCACTTT.

This clone was counted only a few times. V usage is TRBV5-1 and J usage is TRBJ2-6; D assignment may be TRBD1 or TRBD2 (5 bases each). This CDR3 is built from 14 residues. V was trimmed by 3 bases and J by 3 bases, leaving 7 bases between them. Germline loops: CDR1 SGHRS, CDR2 YFSETQ. The CDR3 is CASSWGNGANVLTF. The CDR3 bases are TGCGCCAGCAGCTGGGGGAATGGGGCCAACGTCCTGACTTTC. The variable domain in full, completed from reference TRBV5-1 and TRBJ2-6, reads KAGVTQTPRYLIKTRGQQVTLSCSPISGHRSVSWYQQTPGQGLQFLFEYFSETQRNKGNFPGRFSGRQFSNSRSEMNVSTLELGDSALYLCASSWGNGANVLTFGAGSRLTVL.

V is TRBV5-1 and J is TRBJ2-7; D perhaps matches TRBD2 (6 bases). CDR1 is SGHRS and CDR2 is YFSETQ in the germline V gene. Trimming removed 0 bases from V and 5 bases from J, with 9 bases in between. This CDR3 spans 13 amino acids. CDR3 DNA sequence: TGCGCCAGCAGCTTGGAGAGGGAGGACGAGCAGTACTTC. Its translation: CASSLEREDEQYF.

In its sample, this clone was seen a few times. This rearrangement joins TRBV10-3 to TRBJ2-6; 7 bases line up with TRBD1. CDR3 length: 17 residues. Per germline, CDR1 ENHRY and CDR2 SYGVKD. J gave up 0 bases and V 6 bases, and 8 bases lay outside the gene matches. The chain's CDR3 is CAISPGTDISGANVLTF. CDR3 bases: TGTGCCATCAGCCCCGGGACAGACATCTCTGGGGCCAACGTCCTGACTTTC.

The sample holds a few counts of this clone. The chain uses TRBV4-3 and TRBJ2-2, with D tentatively TRBD2 (6 bases). The CDR3 covers 15 residues. Trimming pared 3 bases from V and 1 base from J, leaving 9 bases between. Germline V CDR1 and CDR2: LGHNA, YSLEER. Here the CDR3 reads CASSHRGMNTGELFF. The CDR3 DNA sequence: TGCGCCAGCAGCCACCGGGGGATGAACACCGGGGAGCTGTTTTTT.

This clone was detected only a few times. The chain recombines TRBV30 with TRBJ2-1; D may match TRBD1 or TRBD2 (6 bases each). There are 20 residues in the CDR3. The V gene lost 2 bases and the J gene lost 2 bases, with 28 bases spanning the gap. Per germline, CDR1 GTSNPN and CDR2 SVGIG (reference sequence). The CDR3 DNA reads TGTGCCTGGAGTCCGGTCCGGGGGCTGGGTTCCCGATGGACCTACAATGAGCAGTTCTTC. Translation: CAWSPVRGLGSRWTYNEQFF.